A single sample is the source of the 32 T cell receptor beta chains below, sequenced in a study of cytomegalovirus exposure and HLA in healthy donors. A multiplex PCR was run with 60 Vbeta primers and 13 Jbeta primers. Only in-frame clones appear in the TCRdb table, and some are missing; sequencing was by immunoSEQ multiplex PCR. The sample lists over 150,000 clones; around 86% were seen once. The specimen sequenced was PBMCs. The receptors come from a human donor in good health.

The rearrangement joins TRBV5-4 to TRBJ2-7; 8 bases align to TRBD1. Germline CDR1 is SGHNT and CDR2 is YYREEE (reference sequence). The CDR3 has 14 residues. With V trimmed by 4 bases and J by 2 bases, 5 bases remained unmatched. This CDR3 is CASSTDRDTYEQYF. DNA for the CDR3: TGTGCCAGCAGCACGGACAGGGACACCTACGAGCAGTACTTC.

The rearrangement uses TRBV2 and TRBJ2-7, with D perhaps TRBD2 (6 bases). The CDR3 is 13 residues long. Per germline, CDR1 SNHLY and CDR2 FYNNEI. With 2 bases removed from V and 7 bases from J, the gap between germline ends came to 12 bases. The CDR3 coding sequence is TGTGCCAGCAGTGAATCCCTAGCGAGGGAGCAGTACTTC. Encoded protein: CASSESLAREQYF.

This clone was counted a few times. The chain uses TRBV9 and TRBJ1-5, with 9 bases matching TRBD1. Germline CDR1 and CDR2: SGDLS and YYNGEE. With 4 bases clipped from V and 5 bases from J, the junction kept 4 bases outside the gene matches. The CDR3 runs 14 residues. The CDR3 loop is CASSWTGDDQPQHF. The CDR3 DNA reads TGTGCCAGCAGCTGGACAGGGGACGATCAGCCCCAGCATTTT.

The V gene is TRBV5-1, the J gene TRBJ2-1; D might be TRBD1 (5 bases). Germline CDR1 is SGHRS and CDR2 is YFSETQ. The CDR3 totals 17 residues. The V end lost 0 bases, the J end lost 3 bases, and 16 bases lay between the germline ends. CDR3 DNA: TGCGCCAGCAGCTTGGCCACAGGTCCCCTAATCTACAATGAGCAGTTCTTC. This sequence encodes CASSLATGPLIYNEQFF.

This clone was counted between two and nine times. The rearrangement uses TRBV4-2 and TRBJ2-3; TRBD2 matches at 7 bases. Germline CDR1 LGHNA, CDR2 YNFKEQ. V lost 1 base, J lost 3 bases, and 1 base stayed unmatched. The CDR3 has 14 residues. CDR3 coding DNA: TGTGCCAGCAGCCAAGCGGGAGGTACAGATACGCAGTATTTT. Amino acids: CASSQAGGTDTQYF.

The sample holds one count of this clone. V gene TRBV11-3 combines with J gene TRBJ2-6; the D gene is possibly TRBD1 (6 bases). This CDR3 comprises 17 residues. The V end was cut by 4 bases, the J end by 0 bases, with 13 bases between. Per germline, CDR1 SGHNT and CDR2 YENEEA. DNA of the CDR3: TGTGCCAGCAGCTCCCGGACAGCTAGCTCTGGGGCCAACGTCCTGACTTTC. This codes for CASSSRTASSGANVLTF.

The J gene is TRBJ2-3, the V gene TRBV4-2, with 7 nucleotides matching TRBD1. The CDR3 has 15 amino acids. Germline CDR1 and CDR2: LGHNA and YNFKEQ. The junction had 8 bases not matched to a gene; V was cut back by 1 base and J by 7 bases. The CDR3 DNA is TGTGCCAGCAGCCAAGTAGTAGGGGGCGCGAATACGCAGTATTTT. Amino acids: CASSQVVGGANTQYF.

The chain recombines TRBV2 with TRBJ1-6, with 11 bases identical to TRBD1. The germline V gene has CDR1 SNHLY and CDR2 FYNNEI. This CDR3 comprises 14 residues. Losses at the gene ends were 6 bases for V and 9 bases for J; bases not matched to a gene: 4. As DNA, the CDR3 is TGTGCCAGCAGCCGGGACAGGGGGACTTCACCCCTCCACTTT. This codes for CASSRDRGTSPLHF.

CDR3 loop: CASSQGPRRQVTDTGELFF. The CDR3 DNA sequence: TGCGCCAGCAGCCAAGGCCCCCGAAGACAGGTAACGGACACCGGGGAGCTGTTTTTT. The chain carries TRBV4-1 and TRBJ2-2; a weak D match, TRBD1 (6 bases). Germline V gene data show CDR1 as MGHRA and CDR2 as YSYEKL. Trimming took off 1 base at V and 3 bases at J, with 21 bases between the two ends. The CDR3 covers 19 residues.

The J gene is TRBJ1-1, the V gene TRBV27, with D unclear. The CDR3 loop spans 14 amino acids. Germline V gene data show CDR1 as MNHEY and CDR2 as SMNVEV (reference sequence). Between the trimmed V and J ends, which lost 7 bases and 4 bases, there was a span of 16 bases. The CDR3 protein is CASTSNRVGTEAFF. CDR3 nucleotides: TGTGCCAGCACTTCCAATCGGGTAGGCACTGAAGCTTTCTTT.

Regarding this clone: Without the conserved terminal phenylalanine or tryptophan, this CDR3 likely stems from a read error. Here the CDR3 DNA reads TGTGCCAGCAGTCTGACAGAGTATGGCTACACCCTC. Its translation: CASSLTEYGYTL. The rearrangement links TRBV7-9 to TRBJ1-2; the D gene is possibly TRBD1 (5 bases). The CDR3 contains 12 residues. Germline V gene sequence: CDR1 SEHNR, CDR2 FQNEAQ (reference sequence). V was pared by 6 bases and J by 5 bases, with 10 bases between.

The DNA for the CDR3 is TGCGCCAGCAGCCAAGAATGGGGGCCCGGGGAGCTGTTTTTT. Its translation is CASSQEWGPGELFF. The V and J genes are TRBV4-3 and TRBJ2-2; D may be TRBD1 (6 bases). CDR3 size: 14 residues. Trimming pared 0 bases from V and 6 bases from J, leaving 8 bases between. In germline, CDR1 is LGHNA, CDR2 YSLEER.

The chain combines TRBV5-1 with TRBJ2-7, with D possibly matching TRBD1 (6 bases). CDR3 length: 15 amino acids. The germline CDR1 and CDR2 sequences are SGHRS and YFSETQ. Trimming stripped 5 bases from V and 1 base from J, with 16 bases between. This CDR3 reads CASSDRWPRSYEQYF. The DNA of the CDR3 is TGCGCCAGCAGTGACAGGTGGCCCCGTTCCTACGAGCAGTACTTC.

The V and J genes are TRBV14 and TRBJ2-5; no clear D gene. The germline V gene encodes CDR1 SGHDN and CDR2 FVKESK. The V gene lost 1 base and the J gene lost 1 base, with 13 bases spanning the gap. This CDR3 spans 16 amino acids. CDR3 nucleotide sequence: TGTGCCAGCAGCCAAGTCCCGCCAGGCCCCCAAGAGACCCAGTACTTC. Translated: CASSQVPPGPQETQYF.

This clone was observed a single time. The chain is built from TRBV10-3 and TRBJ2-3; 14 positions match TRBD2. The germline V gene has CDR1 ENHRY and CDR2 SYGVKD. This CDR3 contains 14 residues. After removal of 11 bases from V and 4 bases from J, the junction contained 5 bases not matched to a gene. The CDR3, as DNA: TGTGCCGCGACTAGCGGGGGGGCCCCAGATACGCAGTATTTT. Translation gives CAATSGGAPDTQYF.

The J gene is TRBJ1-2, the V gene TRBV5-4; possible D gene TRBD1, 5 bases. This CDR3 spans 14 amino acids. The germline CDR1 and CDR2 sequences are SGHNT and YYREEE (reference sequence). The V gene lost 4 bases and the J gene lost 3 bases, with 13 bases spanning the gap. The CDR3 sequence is CASSPPTGDYGYTF. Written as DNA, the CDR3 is TGTGCCAGCAGCCCCCCCACAGGAGACTATGGCTACACCTTC.

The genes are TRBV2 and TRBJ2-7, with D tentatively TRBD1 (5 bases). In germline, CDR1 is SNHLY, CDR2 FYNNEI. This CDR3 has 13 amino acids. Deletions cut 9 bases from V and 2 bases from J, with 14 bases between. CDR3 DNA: TGTGCCAGTATGCTGGACACGACCTACGAGCAGTACTTC. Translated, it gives CASMLDTTYEQYF.

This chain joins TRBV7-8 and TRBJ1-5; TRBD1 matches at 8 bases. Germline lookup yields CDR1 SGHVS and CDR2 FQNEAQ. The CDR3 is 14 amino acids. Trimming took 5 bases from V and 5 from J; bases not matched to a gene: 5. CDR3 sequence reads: CASSLDRDDQPQHF. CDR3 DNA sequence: TGTGCCAGCAGCCTGGACAGGGATGATCAGCCCCAGCATTTT.

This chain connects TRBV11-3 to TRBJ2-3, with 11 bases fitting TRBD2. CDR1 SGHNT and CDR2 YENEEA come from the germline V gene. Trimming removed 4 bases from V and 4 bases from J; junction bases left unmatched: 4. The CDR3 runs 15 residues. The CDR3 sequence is CASSSLAGDADTQYF. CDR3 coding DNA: TGTGCCAGCAGCTCACTAGCGGGGGACGCAGATACGCAGTATTTT.

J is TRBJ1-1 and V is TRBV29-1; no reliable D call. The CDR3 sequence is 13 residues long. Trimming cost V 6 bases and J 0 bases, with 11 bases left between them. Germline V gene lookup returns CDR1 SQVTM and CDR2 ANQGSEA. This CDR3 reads CSVWAGLNTEAFF. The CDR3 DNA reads TGCAGCGTGTGGGCGGGGTTGAACACTGAAGCTTTCTTT.

The DNA of the CDR3 is TGTGCCAGCAGCAAAGTAGTCAGGGACTACAATGAGCAGTTCTTC. It yields the protein CASSKVVRDYNEQFF. The rearrangement uses TRBV21-1 and TRBJ2-1; no check of the table's D call, TRBD1, against the DNA was made. TRBV21-1 is labeled a pseudogene. The CDR3 contains 15 residues.

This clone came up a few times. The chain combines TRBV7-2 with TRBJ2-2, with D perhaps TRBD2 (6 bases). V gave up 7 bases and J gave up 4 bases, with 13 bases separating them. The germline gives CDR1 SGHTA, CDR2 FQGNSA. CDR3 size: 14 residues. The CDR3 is CASIPAGRTGELFF. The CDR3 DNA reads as TGTGCCAGCATACCCGCGGGGCGCACCGGGGAGCTGTTTTTT.

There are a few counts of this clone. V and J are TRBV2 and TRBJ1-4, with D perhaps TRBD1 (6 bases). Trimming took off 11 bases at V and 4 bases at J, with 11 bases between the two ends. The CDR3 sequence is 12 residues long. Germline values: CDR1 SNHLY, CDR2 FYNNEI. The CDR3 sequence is CAGRTDNEKLFF. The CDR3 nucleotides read TGTGCCGGAAGGACAGATAATGAAAAACTGTTTTTT.

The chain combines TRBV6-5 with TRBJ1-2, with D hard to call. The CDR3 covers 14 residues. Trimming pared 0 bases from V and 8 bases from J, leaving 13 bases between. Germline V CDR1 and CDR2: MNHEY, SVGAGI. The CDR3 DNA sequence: TGTGCCAGCAGTTACTCAGCGGGAGAGGGCGGCTACACCTTC. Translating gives CASSYSAGEGGYTF.

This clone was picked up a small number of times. CDR3 region: CASSRQGRETNEKLFF. The CDR3 coding sequence is TGTGCCAGCAGCCGACAGGGAAGGGAAACTAATGAAAAACTGTTTTTT. The chain couples TRBV27 to TRBJ1-4; 7 bases agree with TRBD1. CDR1 and CDR2 from the germline V gene are MNHEY and SMNVEV (reference sequence). The CDR3 extends over 16 amino acids. With V trimmed by 6 bases and J by 1 base, 8 bases remained unmatched.

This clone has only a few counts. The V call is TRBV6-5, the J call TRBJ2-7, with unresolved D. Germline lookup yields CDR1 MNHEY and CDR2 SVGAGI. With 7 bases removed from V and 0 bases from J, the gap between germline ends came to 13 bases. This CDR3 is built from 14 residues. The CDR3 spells CASKSGVFSYEQYF. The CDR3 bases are TGTGCCAGCAAATCTGGAGTATTCTCCTACGAGCAGTACTTC.

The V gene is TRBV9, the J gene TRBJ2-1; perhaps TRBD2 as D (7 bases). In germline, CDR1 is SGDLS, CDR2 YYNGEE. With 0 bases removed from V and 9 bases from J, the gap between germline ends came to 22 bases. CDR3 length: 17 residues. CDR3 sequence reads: CASSVEGGGPKWIEQFF. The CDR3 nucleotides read TGTGCCAGCAGCGTAGAGGGCGGGGGCCCGAAATGGATTGAGCAGTTCTTC.

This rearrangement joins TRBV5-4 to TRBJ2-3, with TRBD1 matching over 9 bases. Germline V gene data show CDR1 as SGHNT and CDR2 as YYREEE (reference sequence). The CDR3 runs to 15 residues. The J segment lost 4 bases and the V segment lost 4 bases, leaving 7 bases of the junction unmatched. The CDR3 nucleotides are TGTGCCAGCAGCAGGACAGGGGATAGGGCAGATACGCAGTATTTT. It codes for CASSRTGDRADTQYF.

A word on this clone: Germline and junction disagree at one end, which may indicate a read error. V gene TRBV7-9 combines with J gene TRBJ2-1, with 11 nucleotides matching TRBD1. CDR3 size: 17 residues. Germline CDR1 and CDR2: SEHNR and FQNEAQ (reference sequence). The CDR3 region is CASSGTGGSSSYNKQFF. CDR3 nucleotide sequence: TGTGCCAGCAGCGGGACAGGGGGATCGAGCTCCTACAATAAGCAGTTCTTC.

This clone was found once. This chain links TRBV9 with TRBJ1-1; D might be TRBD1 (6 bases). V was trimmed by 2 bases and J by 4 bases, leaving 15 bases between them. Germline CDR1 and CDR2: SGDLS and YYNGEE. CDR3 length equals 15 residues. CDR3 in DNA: TGTGCCAGCAGCGTCTCAGGGGTGGTGGGCACTGAAGCTTTCTTT. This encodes CASSVSGVVGTEAFF.

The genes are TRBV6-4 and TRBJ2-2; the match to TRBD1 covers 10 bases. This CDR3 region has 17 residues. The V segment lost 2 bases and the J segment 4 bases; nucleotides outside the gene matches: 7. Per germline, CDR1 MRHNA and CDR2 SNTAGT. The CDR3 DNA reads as TGTGCCAGCAGTGACGGGGACAGGGGTGGTAGCACCGGGGAGCTGTTTTTT. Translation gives CASSDGDRGGSTGELFF.

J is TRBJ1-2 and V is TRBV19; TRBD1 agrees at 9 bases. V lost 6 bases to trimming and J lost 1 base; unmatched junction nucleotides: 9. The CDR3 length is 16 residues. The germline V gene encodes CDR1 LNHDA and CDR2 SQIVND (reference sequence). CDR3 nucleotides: TGTGCCAGTAGCCCATCGGGACAGGGAGGTAACTATGGCTACACCTTC. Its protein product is CASSPSGQGGNYGYTF.